This T cell receptor (beta chain) was sequenced for a study of blood T cell repertoires in COVID-19. Study-level background: Sites across the United States, Italy and Spain contributed samples from acute and convalescent COVID-19. The cDNA or gDNA used as material had been derived from T cells, B-cell-depleted T cells, or PBMCs.

Those enrolled, adults aged about 18 to 95 years, came from some 25 US areas. All exposed participants met a person with COVID-19 within 2 weeks before entering the study. Data came from immunoSEQ multiplex PCR; TCRdb stores just in-frame clones and leaves some out. The sample holds approximately 300,000 clones, 90% to 95% seen once. The CDR3 spans 14 residues. Germline values: CDR1 MNHEY, CDR2 SMNVEV (reference sequence). Unmatched junction bases numbered 7, after V lost 3 bases and J lost 8 bases. The rearrangement joins TRBV27 to TRBJ1-2, with TRBD1 matching over 9 bases. Sequencing used PBMCs or T cells enriched from blood (not recorded which). This clonotype was obtained from a woman in her twenties or thirties who had been exposed to COVID-19. CDR3 region: CASSFTDRGNGYTF. CDR3 coding DNA: TGTGCCAGCAGTTTCACCGACAGGGGGAACGGCTACACCTTC.